Each of the 8 T cell receptor beta chains below was sequenced from the same sample in a study of cytomegalovirus exposure and HLA in healthy donors. Libraries were prepared by immunoSEQ multiplex PCR; TCRdb keeps only in-frame clonotypes and omits some of them. Altogether approximately 190,000 clones are present, approximately 80% being singletons, with the ten largest covering over 5.5%. Material for sequencing was PBMCs. These receptors originate from a man younger than 30 in good health and CMV-seropositive.

This chain connects TRBV6-1 to TRBJ2-2; D may be TRBD1 (6 bases). Germline lookup yields CDR1 MNHNS and CDR2 SASEGT. V dropped 6 bases and J dropped 1 base, with 9 bases sitting between them. CDR3 length: 14 amino acids. CDR3 DNA sequence: TGTGCCAGCAGACGACAGGAGAACACCGGGGAGCTGTTTTTT. Translating gives CASRRQENTGELFF.

The chain is built from TRBV9 and TRBJ2-2; weak D call: TRBD2 (6 bases). This CDR3 spans 17 amino acids. Per the germline V gene, CDR1 is SGDLS and CDR2 is YYNGEE. V dropped 0 bases and J dropped 5 bases, with 17 bases sitting between them. Here the CDR3 DNA reads TGTGCCAGCAGCGTAGACAAGGTGGCAGGGAGGACCGGGGAGCTGTTTTTT. It yields the protein CASSVDKVAGRTGELFF. Drawing the rest from reference TRBV9 and TRBJ2-2, the complete variable domain is DSGVTQTPKHLITATGQRVTLRCSPRSGDLSVYWYQQSLDQGLQFLIQYYNGEERAKGNILERFSAQQFPDLHSELNLSSLELGDSALYFCASSVDKVAGRTGELFFGEGSRLTVL.

The chain links TRBV28 to TRBJ2-1; maybe TRBD2 (6 bases). Trimming left V 6 bases short and J 10 bases short, with 16 bases between. The CDR3 is 13 residues long. Germline CDR1 MDHEN, CDR2 SYDVKM. CDR3 sequence (DNA): TGTGCCAGCAGGAAGACTAGTCTTGAAGAGCAGTTCTTC. Protein: CASRKTSLEEQFF. Based on the CDR3 plus reference TRBV28 and TRBJ2-1, the full variable domain is DVKVTQSSRYLVKRTGEKVFLECVQDMDHENMFWYRQDPGLGLRLIYFSYDVKMKEKGDIPEGYSVSREKKERFSLILESASTNQTSMYLCASRKTSLEEQFFGPGTRLTVL.

This rearrangement joins TRBV7-8 to TRBJ1-2; 7 nucleotides line up with TRBD1. Trimming removed 5 bases from V and 4 bases from J; junction bases left unmatched: 4. CDR3 size: 13 residues. Germline V gene lookup returns CDR1 SGHVS and CDR2 FQNEAQ. CDR3: CASSIGTVYGYTF. In DNA form, the CDR3 reads TGTGCCAGCAGCATAGGGACAGTCTATGGCTACACCTTC.

The chain uses TRBV27 and TRBJ2-4; 7 bases agree with TRBD1. Looked up from germline, CDR1 is MNHEY and CDR2 is SMNVEV (reference sequence). V was pared by 6 bases and J by 15 bases, with 14 bases of the junction left unmatched. The CDR3 has 13 residues. The CDR3 DNA sequence: TGTGCCAGCAGCCGGGATGGACAGGCCTTTCGGTACTTC. Translating it yields CASSRDGQAFRYF.

V usage is TRBV7-2 and J usage is TRBJ2-1; 9 bases align to TRBD2. The V gene end was trimmed by 0 bases and the J gene end by 7 bases; junction bases not matched to a gene: 7. The length of the CDR3 is 16 residues. Germline CDR1 and CDR2: SGHTA and FQGNSA. CDR3 amino acids: CASSLAGTSRGNEQFF. The DNA of the CDR3 is TGTGCCAGCAGCTTAGCGGGGACTAGCCGGGGGAATGAGCAGTTCTTC.

V usage is TRBV30 and J usage is TRBJ2-1, with a tentative D call TRBD2 (5 bases). V dropped 4 bases and J dropped 7 bases, with 14 bases sitting between them. The CDR3 consists of 13 residues. Germline loops: CDR1 GTSNPN, CDR2 SVGIG (reference sequence). CDR3 amino acids: CAWTRDGSNEQFF. CDR3 bases: TGTGCCTGGACGAGAGATGGGAGTAATGAGCAGTTCTTC.

The J gene is TRBJ2-7, the V gene TRBV4-3; the D is unclear. Germline CDR1 reads LGHNA; CDR2 reads YSLEER. Trimming shortened V by 0 bases and J by 0 bases, and 9 bases separated the two germline ends. The CDR3 length is 15 residues. The DNA for the CDR3 is TGCGCCAGCAGCCAAGAAGTCGGTTACTCCTACGAGCAGTACTTC. Translated, it gives CASSQEVGYSYEQYF.